This T cell receptor beta chain was identified during a study of neoadjuvant anti-PD-1 for oral cavity cancer. Study results and limitations: With three patients per group, TCR findings need larger cohorts. Higher pretreatment blood Treg/Th17 ratios correlated with higher pretreatment blood and lower post-treatment tumor TCRbeta clonality. PBMC Gini-index clonality exceeded responders' in non-responders post-nivolumab.

The patients had HPV-negative, locally advanced oral cavity squamous cell carcinoma. Germline V gene data show CDR1 as SGHRS and CDR2 as YFSETQ. The CDR3 is 16 amino acids. Trimming pared 4 bases from V and 1 base from J, leaving 17 bases between. Generated by immunoSEQ multiplex PCR, the TCRdb table keeps only in-frame clones and is missing some. The repertoire holds some 66,000 clones, with around four fifths as singletons. On this clone: Its matching antigen is unknown.

Sequences were derived from PBMCs, sampled before nivolumab (anti-PD-1) treatment. The sequence was collected from a person between 40 and 85 years old with oral cavity squamous cell carcinoma. The chain has TRBV5-1 and TRBJ2-5, with D possibly TRBD1 on 6 matching bases. CDR3 nucleotides: TGCGCCAGCAGCCTAAATTACGACAGGACCCAAGAGACCCAGTACTTC. This gives the protein CASSLNYDRTQETQYF.